These 30 T cell receptor beta chains were sequenced from one sample in a study of beta chain features in type 1 diabetes. For these TCRs, the target antigens are not known. As every portion of the isolated RNA was reverse transcribed, the sequencing read expressed TCRB transcripts. TCRdb's table, derived via immunoSEQ multiplex PCR, lists solely in-frame clones and lacks some. The data hold 300,000 to 350,000 clones, with 13% observed a single time. Findings and caveats of the study: All four CD4+ subsets of Type 1 diabetes patients contained TCRB CDR3s that were moderately but significantly shorter.

Sequenced input: naive CD4+ T cells from blood. The receptors here all came from a woman aged 18-29 years with type 1 diabetes.

This clone was detected a few times. This rearrangement joins TRBV30 to TRBJ2-5; 10 bases line up with TRBD1. Trimming removed 1 base from V and 2 bases from J; junction bases left unmatched: 4. Germline V gene lookup returns CDR1 GTSNPN and CDR2 SVGIG (reference sequence). The length of the CDR3 is 15 residues. The CDR3 protein is CAWSAGTGVQETQYF. CDR3 DNA: TGTGCCTGGAGTGCCGGGACAGGGGTTCAAGAGACCCAGTACTTC.

This CDR3 reads CASSLISSGSIEQFF. Written as DNA, the CDR3 is TGTGCCAGCAGCTTAATCTCTAGCGGGAGCATTGAGCAGTTCTTC. The rearrangement uses TRBV7-9 and TRBJ2-1; 10 bases line up with TRBD2. The J segment lost 9 bases and the V segment lost 2 bases, leaving 7 bases of the junction unmatched. Germline CDR1 is SEHNR and CDR2 is FQNEAQ (reference sequence). The CDR3 runs to 15 residues.

V is TRBV29-1 and J is TRBJ2-5; D uncertain. Germline V gene data show CDR1 as SQVTM and CDR2 as ANQGSEA. V was pared by 6 bases and J by 2 bases, with 7 bases between. This CDR3 region has 11 residues. For the CDR3, the DNA is TGCAGCGTGTTGGCTCAAGAGACCCAGTACTTC. It codes for CSVLAQETQYF.

There are a few counts of this clone. The chain links TRBV28 to TRBJ2-7, with D perhaps matching TRBD2 (5 bases). The germline V gene encodes CDR1 MDHEN and CDR2 SYDVKM. CDR3 length: 16 amino acids. V was pared by 2 bases and J by 2 bases, with 16 bases between. The chain's CDR3 is CASSLGDSSVPYEQYF. DNA for the CDR3: TGTGCCAGCAGTTTAGGGGATAGTAGCGTGCCCTACGAGCAGTACTTC.

V gene TRBV4-2 combines with J gene TRBJ2-7; a weak D match, TRBD2 (5 bases). V lost 1 base and J lost 2, with 6 bases in between. CDR1 and CDR2 (germline): LGHNA, YNFKEQ. The CDR3 has 13 residues. This CDR3 reads CASSQGETYEQYF. The CDR3 nucleotides are TGTGCCAGCAGCCAAGGGGAGACCTACGAGCAGTACTTC.

There are a few counts of this clone. The rearrangement uses TRBV19 and TRBJ2-7; maybe TRBD1 (6 bases). Germline loops: CDR1 LNHDA, CDR2 SQIVND (reference sequence). V lost 1 base, J lost 3 bases, and 13 bases lay in between. The CDR3 runs 15 residues. The CDR3 loop reads CASSIGATGFYEQYV. Here the CDR3 DNA reads TGTGCCAGTAGTATAGGAGCGACAGGTTTCTACGAGCAGTACGTC.

The chain recombines TRBV19 with TRBJ2-2, with 7 bases matching TRBD1. The CDR3 loop spans 15 amino acids. Germline V gives CDR1 LNHDA, CDR2 SQIVND (reference sequence). V lost 5 bases and J lost 9; bases outside the gene matches: 12. The CDR3 protein is CASSALDRVRRELFF. The CDR3, as DNA: TGTGCCAGTAGTGCATTAGACAGGGTTCGCCGGGAGCTGTTTTTT.

The CDR3 protein is CASSVGLSDGNEKLFF. The CDR3 bases are TGTGCCAGCAGCGTGGGACTTTCCGATGGGAATGAAAAACTGTTTTTT. This chain connects TRBV9 to TRBJ1-4, with D maybe TRBD1 (5 bases). This CDR3 has 16 residues. V was clipped by 2 bases and J by 5 bases, with 16 bases between them. Germline CDR1 and CDR2: SGDLS and YYNGEE.

As regards this clone: Other DNA sequences from this sample encode an identical CDR3 as well. This chain uses TRBV30 with TRBJ2-5, with D unresolved. CDR3 length: 11 residues. The V end was cut by 1 base, the J end by 3 bases, with 3 bases between. Germline CDR1 reads GTSNPN; CDR2 reads SVGIG (reference sequence). The CDR3 bases are TGTGCCTGGAGTGGAGAAGAGACCCAGTACTTC. It translates to CAWSGEETQYF.

This clone was counted a few times. The chain recombines TRBV7-2 with TRBJ2-1; the match to TRBD2 covers 13 bases. The germline gives CDR1 SGHTA, CDR2 FQGNSA. Trimming cost V 5 bases and J 15 bases; bases outside gene matches: 7. This CDR3 comprises 13 residues. CDR3 nucleotides: TGTGCCAGCAGCGGGCAACTAGCGGGAGGGCTGTTCTTC. Its translation is CASSGQLAGGLFF.

This clone has only a few counts. The chain carries TRBV28 and TRBJ2-7; 7 bases agree with TRBD1. J gave up 2 bases and V 2 bases, and 3 bases lay outside the gene matches. The CDR3 totals 14 residues. Germline CDR1 and CDR2: MDHEN and SYDVKM. The CDR3: CASSLQGVTYEQYF. The CDR3 DNA reads TGTGCCAGCAGTTTACAGGGGGTAACCTACGAGCAGTACTTC.

This clone occurred a few times. This chain uses TRBV4-2 with TRBJ2-1; 9 nucleotides match TRBD2. Germline V gene lookup returns CDR1 LGHNA and CDR2 YNFKEQ. V lost 2 bases and J lost 3; bases outside the gene matches: 8. The CDR3 spans 17 residues. The CDR3 coding sequence is TGTGCCAGCAGCCAATCTACGACTAGCGGACTCTACAATGAGCAGTTCTTC. Protein sequence: CASSQSTTSGLYNEQFF.

The rearrangement joins TRBV11-3 to TRBJ2-4; no clear D gene. Germline loops: CDR1 SGHNT, CDR2 YENEEA. The CDR3 covers 13 residues. Trimming took off 6 bases at V and 0 bases at J, with 6 bases between the two ends. As DNA, the CDR3 is TGTGCCAGCAGGAGAATAGCCAAAAACATTCAGTACTTC. Protein: CASRRIAKNIQYF. Full variable domain (rest looked up from reference TRBV11-3 and TRBJ2-4): EAGVVQSPRYKIIEKKQPVAFWCNPISGHNTLYWYLQNLGQGPELLIRYENEEAVDDSQLPKDRFSAERLKGVDSTLKIQPAELGDSAVYLCASRRIAKNIQYFGAGTRLSVL.

The chain has TRBV5-4 and TRBJ2-7, with D hard to call. The CDR3 has 15 amino acids. Trimming stripped 0 bases from V and 3 bases from J, with 13 bases between. In germline, CDR1 is SGHNT, CDR2 YYREEE (reference sequence). The CDR3 coding sequence is TGTGCCAGCAGCTTGGCCGTTGGCAACAGCTACGAGCAGTACGTC. Translating gives CASSLAVGNSYEQYV.

This clone was seen only a few times. This chain uses TRBV7-2 with TRBJ2-1; 12 bases match TRBD2. Germline assignment: CDR1 SGHTA and CDR2 FQGNSA. The J segment lost 6 bases and the V segment lost 5 bases, leaving 2 bases of the junction unmatched. This CDR3 comprises 14 residues. DNA for the CDR3: TGTGCCAGCAGCCCGACTAGCGGGAGCAATGAGCAGTTCTTC. Translating it yields CASSPTSGSNEQFF.

This chain joins TRBV28 and TRBJ2-6; TRBD1 aligns across 12 bases. The CDR3 runs to 18 residues. The germline CDR1 and CDR2 sequences are MDHEN and SYDVKM. V dropped 3 bases and J dropped 0; count of bases not matched to a gene: 3. In DNA, the CDR3 is TGTGCCAGCAGTTTGGGGGACAGGGGGCCCTCTGGGGCCAACGTCCTGACTTTC. It encodes CASSLGDRGPSGANVLTF.

The rearrangement uses TRBV6-6 and TRBJ2-3, with 8 nucleotides matching TRBD1. This CDR3 spans 13 amino acids. In germline, CDR1 is MNHNY, CDR2 SVGAGI (reference sequence). V lost 9 bases and J lost 2; bases outside the gene matches: 4. The CDR3 sequence: CASRQGHTDTQYF. CDR3 nucleotide sequence: TGTGCCAGTCGACAGGGGCACACAGATACGCAGTATTTT.

This clone has only a few counts. The chain employs TRBV7-3 and TRBJ1-2; D might be TRBD1 (6 bases). The CDR3 spans 15 residues. The V gene lost 3 bases and the J gene lost 8 bases, with 19 bases spanning the gap. The V gene's germline CDR1 is SGHTA and CDR2 FQGTGA. The CDR3 protein is CASSFLLTGKGGYTF. The CDR3, as DNA: TGTGCCAGCAGCTTTCTTCTTACAGGGAAGGGCGGCTACACCTTC. Filled out from reference TRBV7-3 and TRBJ1-2, the complete variable domain reads GAGVSQTPSNKVTEKGKYVELRCDPISGHTALYWYRQSLGQGPEFLIYFQGTGAADDSGLPNDRFFAVRPEGSVSTLKIQRTERGDSAVYLCASSFLLTGKGGYTFGSGTRLTVV.

This clone was seen a few times. This sequence joins TRBV10-3 and TRBJ2-7; 8 bases align to TRBD1. Trimming at V came to 6 bases and at J to 6 bases, leaving 7 bases not matched to a gene. CDR1 and CDR2 (germline): ENHRY, SYGVKD. There are 13 residues in the CDR3. CDR3 protein: CAIRGTGTPEQYF. CDR3 sequence (DNA): TGTGCCATCAGGGGGACAGGCACCCCCGAGCAGTACTTC.

This clone turned up a few times. V is TRBV4-1 and J is TRBJ2-2; D is undetermined. There are 14 residues in the CDR3. Germline V gene sequence: CDR1 MGHRA, CDR2 YSYEKL. V shed 1 base and J shed 2 bases, with 5 bases lying between them. In nucleotides, the CDR3 is TGCGCCAGCAGCCAAGTTCCAAACACCGGGGAGCTGTTTTTT. Its protein product is CASSQVPNTGELFF.

This clone was seen a few times. V is TRBV29-1 and J is TRBJ2-5; D might be TRBD1 (5 bases). CDR1 is SQVTM and CDR2 is ANQGSEA in the germline V gene. V lost 4 bases to trimming and J lost 2 bases, with 32 bases between them. The CDR3 has 20 residues. The chain's CDR3 is CSVAATARTSNWSWQETQYF. The CDR3 nucleotides read TGCAGCGTTGCTGCTACAGCCCGGACATCCAATTGGAGCTGGCAAGAGACCCAGTACTTC.

This clone was recorded a few times. This chain links TRBV7-2 with TRBJ1-2, with 8 bases lining up with TRBD1. The CDR3 has 15 amino acids. J gave up 4 bases and V 6 bases, and 10 bases lay outside the gene matches. Germline lookup yields CDR1 SGHTA and CDR2 FQGNSA. CDR3 bases: TGTGCCAGCAGACCAGGACAGGGCTTTTCCTATGGCTACACCTTC. This gives the protein CASRPGQGFSYGYTF. Variable domain in full (rest from reference TRBV7-2 and TRBJ1-2): GAGVSQSPSNKVTEKGKDVELRCDPISGHTALYWYRQSLGQGLEFLIYFQGNSAPDKSGLPSDRFSAERTGGSVSTLTIQRTQQEDSAVYLCASRPGQGFSYGYTFGSGTRLTVV.

This sequence joins TRBV30 and TRBJ2-3; a weak D match, TRBD2 (6 bases). This CDR3 contains 14 residues. Germline values: CDR1 GTSNPN, CDR2 SVGIG (reference sequence). V gave up 1 base and J gave up 3 bases, with 11 bases separating them. The DNA for the CDR3 is TGTGCCTGGAGTGCGGGAGCGGCGACAGATACGCAGTATTTT. Translating it yields CAWSAGAATDTQYF.

This chain connects TRBV28 to TRBJ2-5; D is unresolved. CDR1 is MDHEN and CDR2 is SYDVKM in the germline V gene. This CDR3 spans 12 amino acids. With 6 bases removed from V and 4 bases from J, the gap between germline ends came to 9 bases. CDR3 region: CASRERGETQYF. DNA for the CDR3: TGTGCCAGCAGGGAAAGAGGAGAGACCCAGTACTTC. The full variable domain, with the rest looked up from reference TRBV28 and TRBJ2-5, is DVKVTQSSRYLVKRTGEKVFLECVQDMDHENMFWYRQDPGLGLRLIYFSYDVKMKEKGDIPEGYSVSREKKERFSLILESASTNQTSMYLCASRERGETQYFGPGTRLLVL.

This clone was recorded a few times. The V and J genes are TRBV14 and TRBJ2-1; 8 bases agree with TRBD2. The CDR3 covers 16 residues. The germline V gene has CDR1 SGHDN and CDR2 FVKESK. V shed 3 bases and J 6 bases; nucleotides not matched to a gene: 10. CDR3 sequence reads: CASSQPGLERANEQFF. The CDR3 nucleotides read TGTGCCAGCAGCCAGCCGGGACTAGAGAGAGCCAATGAGCAGTTCTTC.

The rearrangement joins TRBV27 to TRBJ1-1; 7 bases are a match to TRBD1. The CDR3 runs 16 residues. Trimming cost V 5 bases and J 0 bases; bases outside gene matches: 9. CDR1 MNHEY and CDR2 SMNVEV come from the germline V gene (reference sequence). The CDR3 loop reads CASSAYRGGMNTEAFF. The DNA for the CDR3 is TGTGCCAGCAGTGCCTACAGGGGAGGCATGAACACTGAAGCTTTCTTT.

The chain uses TRBV18 and TRBJ1-2, with 11 bases fitting TRBD1. Germline lookup yields CDR1 KGHSH and CDR2 LQKENI. The CDR3 is 14 amino acids. V dropped 4 bases and J dropped 5; count of bases not matched to a gene: 3. CDR3 nucleotide sequence: TGTGCCAGCTCACAAGGACAGGGGGCATATGGCTACACCTTC. It translates to CASSQGQGAYGYTF.

This clone was observed a handful of times. This chain joins TRBV11-2 and TRBJ1-1, with a weak D call TRBD1 (6 bases). Germline V gives CDR1 SGHAT, CDR2 FQNNGV. Trimming removed 3 bases at V and 5 bases at J, with 10 bases between. The CDR3 sequence is 13 residues long. CDR3 sequence (DNA): TGTGCCAGCAGCTTGGGGGCGAGGACTGAAGCTTTCTTT. Translated: CASSLGARTEAFF.

This clone was seen only a few times. The chain is built from TRBV9 and TRBJ2-1; 7 bases are shared with TRBD2. CDR1 is SGDLS, CDR2 YYNGEE, per germline. The J segment lost 0 bases and the V segment lost 0 bases, leaving 3 bases of the junction unmatched. The CDR3 length is 16 residues. Here the CDR3 reads CASSVGGGISYNEQFF. CDR3 in DNA: TGTGCCAGCAGCGTAGGGGGAGGGATCTCCTACAATGAGCAGTTCTTC.

The chain joins TRBV5-4 to TRBJ1-1; D not resolved. With 0 bases removed from V and 1 base from J, the gap between germline ends came to 7 bases. Germline CDR1 and CDR2: SGHNT and YYREEE (reference sequence). This CDR3 region has 14 residues. CDR3 protein: CASSLAPGNTEAFF. The CDR3 DNA reads TGTGCCAGCAGCTTGGCACCGGGGAACACTGAAGCTTTCTTT.